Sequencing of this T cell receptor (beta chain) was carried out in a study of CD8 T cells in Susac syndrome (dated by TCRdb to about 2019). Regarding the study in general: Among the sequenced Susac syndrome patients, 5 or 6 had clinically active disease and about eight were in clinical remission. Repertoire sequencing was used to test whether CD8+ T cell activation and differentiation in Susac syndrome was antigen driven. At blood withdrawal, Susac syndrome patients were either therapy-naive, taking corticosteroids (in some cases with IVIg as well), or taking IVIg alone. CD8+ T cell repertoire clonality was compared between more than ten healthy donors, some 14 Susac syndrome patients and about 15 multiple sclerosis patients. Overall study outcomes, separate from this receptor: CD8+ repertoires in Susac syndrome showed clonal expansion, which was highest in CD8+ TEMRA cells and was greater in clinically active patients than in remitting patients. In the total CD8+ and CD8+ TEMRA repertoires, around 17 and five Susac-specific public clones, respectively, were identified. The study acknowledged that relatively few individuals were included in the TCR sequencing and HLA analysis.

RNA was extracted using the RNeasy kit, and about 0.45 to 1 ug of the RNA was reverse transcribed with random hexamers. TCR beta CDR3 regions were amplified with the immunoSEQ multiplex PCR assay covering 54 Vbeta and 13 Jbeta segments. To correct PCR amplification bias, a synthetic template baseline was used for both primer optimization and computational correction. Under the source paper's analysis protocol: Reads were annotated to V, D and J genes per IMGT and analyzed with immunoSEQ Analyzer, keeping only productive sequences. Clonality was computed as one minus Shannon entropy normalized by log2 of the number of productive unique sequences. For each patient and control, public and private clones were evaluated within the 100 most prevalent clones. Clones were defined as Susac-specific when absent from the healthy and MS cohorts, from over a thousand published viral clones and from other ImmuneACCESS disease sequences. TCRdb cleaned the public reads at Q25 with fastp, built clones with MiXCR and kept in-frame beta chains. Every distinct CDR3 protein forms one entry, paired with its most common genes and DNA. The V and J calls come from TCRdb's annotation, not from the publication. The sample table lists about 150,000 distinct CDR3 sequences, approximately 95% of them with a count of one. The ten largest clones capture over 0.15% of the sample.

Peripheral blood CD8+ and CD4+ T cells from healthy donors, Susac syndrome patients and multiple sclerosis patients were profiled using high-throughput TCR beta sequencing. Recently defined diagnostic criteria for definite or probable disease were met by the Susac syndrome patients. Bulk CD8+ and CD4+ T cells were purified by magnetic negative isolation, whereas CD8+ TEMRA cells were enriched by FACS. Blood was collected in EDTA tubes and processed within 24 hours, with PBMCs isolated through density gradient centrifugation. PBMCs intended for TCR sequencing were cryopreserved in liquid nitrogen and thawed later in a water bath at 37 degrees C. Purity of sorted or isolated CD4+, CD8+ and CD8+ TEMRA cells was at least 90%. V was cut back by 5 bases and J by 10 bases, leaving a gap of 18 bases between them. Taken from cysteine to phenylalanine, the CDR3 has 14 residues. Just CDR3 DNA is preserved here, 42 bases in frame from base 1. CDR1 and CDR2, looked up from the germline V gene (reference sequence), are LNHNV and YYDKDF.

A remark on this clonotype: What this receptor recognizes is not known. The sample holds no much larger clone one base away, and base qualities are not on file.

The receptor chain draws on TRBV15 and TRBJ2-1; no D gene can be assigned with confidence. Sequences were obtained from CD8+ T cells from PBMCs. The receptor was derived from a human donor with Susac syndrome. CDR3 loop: CATSGPERWVEQFF. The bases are TGTGCCACCAGCGGACCGGAGAGATGGGTAGAGCAGTTCTTC. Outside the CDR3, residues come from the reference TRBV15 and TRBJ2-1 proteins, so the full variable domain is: DAMVIQNPRYQVTQFGKPVTLSCSQTLNHNVMYWYQQKSSQAPKLLFHYYDKDFNNEADTPDNFQSRRPNTSFCFLDIRSPGLGDTAMYLCATSGPERWVEQFFGPGTRLTVL.